A selection of T cell receptor beta chains follows, all from one sample in a study of Graves' ophthalmopathy and Graves' hyperthyroidism. TCRdb independently ran MiXCR on the multiplex PCR reads; one entry per CDR3 protein. Of approximately 500,000 distinct CDR3 sequences listed, about 15% are singletons. Sequenced sample: blood. Receptors originate from a woman in her twenties or thirties with Graves' ophthalmopathy. CDR3s include the opening cysteine and the closing phenylalanine or tryptophan. The D gene is left open where the match is weak. Not every row has a clone size; where given, it reads once, few, many or a size class.

J gene: TRBJ1-5; clone size: NA; V gene: TRBV19; D gene: TRBD1; CDR3 protein: CASLPFGQAWNQPQHF; CDR3 DNA: TGTGCCAGTCTACCCTTTGGACAGGCATGGAATCAGCCCCAGCATTTT
J gene: TRBJ1-6; clone size: many; V gene: TRBV27; D gene: NA; CDR3 protein: CASSLMGAGNSPLHF; CDR3 DNA: TGTGCCAGCAGTTTAATGGGGGCGGGAAATTCACCCCTCCACTTT
J gene: TRBJ1-5; clone size: many; V gene: TRBV6-1; D gene: NA; CDR3 protein: CASSERGVGAGQPQHF; CDR3 DNA: TGTGCCAGCAGTGAACGGGGGGTGGGGGCAGGCCAGCCCCAGCATTTT
J gene: TRBJ1-5; clone size: NA; V gene: TRBV3-1; D gene: TRBD1; CDR3 protein: CASSHGGTGATSF; CDR3 DNA: TGTGCCAGCAGCCATGGAGGGACAGGGGCCACTTCTTTT
J gene: TRBJ2-5; clone size: few; V gene: TRBV12-3/TRBV12-4; D gene: NA; CDR3 protein: CASSPGTPGPYF; CDR3 DNA: TGTGCCAGCAGCCCGGGGACTCCTGGTCCGTACTTC
J gene: TRBJ2-7; clone size: NA; V gene: TRBV5-1; D gene: TRBD2; CDR3 protein: CASSSGLASVGEQYF; CDR3 DNA: TGCGCCAGCAGCTCCGGACTAGCCAGCGTAGGGGAGCAGTACTTC
J gene: TRBJ2-5; clone size: NA; V gene: TRBV29-1; D gene: NA; CDR3 protein: CSVEDGETEQETQYF; CDR3 DNA: TGCAGCGTTGAAGATGGCGAGACAGAGCAAGAGACCCAGTACTTC
J gene: TRBJ1-5; clone size: NA; V gene: TRBV6-2/TRBV6-3; D gene: NA; CDR3 protein: CASRKRGGQPQHF; CDR3 DNA: TGTGCCAGCAGAAAGCGGGGAGGGCAGCCCCAGCATTTT
J gene: TRBJ2-7; clone size: NA; V gene: TRBV6-2/TRBV6-3; D gene: NA; CDR3 protein: CASSYDIGGALYEQYF; CDR3 DNA: TGTGCCAGCAGTTACGACATAGGGGGAGCACTATACGAGCAGTACTTC
J gene: TRBJ1-4; clone size: many; V gene: TRBV6-1; D gene: TRBD1; CDR3 protein: CASSQTGRNEKLFF; CDR3 DNA: TGTGCCAGCAGTCAGACAGGGAGAAATGAAAAACTGTTTTTT
J gene: TRBJ2-7; clone size: many; V gene: TRBV30; D gene: NA; CDR3 protein: CAWSGGPPAVNEQYF; CDR3 DNA: TGTGCCTGGAGTGGTGGGCCCCCGGCCGTCAACGAGCAGTACTTC